The 26 T cell receptor beta chains given below trace back to one sample, sequenced in a study of control samples from healthy donors and cancer patients (dated by TCRdb to 2020 to 2022). The library was made by the immunoSEQ multiplex PCR assay. Imported from immuneACCESS, the table was reduced by TCRdb to in-frame sequences with V and J called. These copies leave out some clones; in studies compared against another copy, an unresolved V gene accounts for under half, and the cause of the remainder is not known. In this sample the table shows approximately 150,000 clones, 91% of which occur a single time. About 3% of the sample rests with the top ten. What was sequenced was blood. These receptor sequences come from a man aged 30 to 39 in good health.

This clone occurred once. The chain has TRBV2 and TRBJ2-5; 8 bases map to TRBD1. V lost 11 bases to trimming and J lost 4 bases; unmatched junction nucleotides: 9. Germline values: CDR1 SNHLY, CDR2 FYNNEI. The length of the CDR3 is 13 residues. CDR3: CAGQTGAGETQYF. For the CDR3, the DNA is TGTGCCGGGCAGACAGGGGCTGGAGAGACCCAGTACTTC.

The chain recombines TRBV5-4 with TRBJ1-1; tentatively, D is TRBD1 (5 bases). From germline, CDR1 is SGHNT and CDR2 YYREEE (reference sequence). Trimming cost V 4 bases and J 1 base, with 11 bases left between them. This CDR3 contains 14 residues. CDR3 sequence reads: CASSIEGKNTEAFF. CDR3 DNA sequence: TGTGCCAGCAGCATTGAGGGGAAGAACACTGAAGCTTTCTTT.

V and J are TRBV29-1 and TRBJ2-1; 10 positions match TRBD2. CDR1 is SQVTM and CDR2 is ANQGSEA in the germline V gene. The CDR3 is made up of 14 amino acids. V shed 6 bases and J 2 bases; nucleotides not matched to a gene: 4. The CDR3 region has the DNA TGCAGCGTGCCTAGCGGGAGAACCTACAATGAGCAGTTCTTC. It codes for CSVPSGRTYNEQFF.

The chain is built from TRBV19 and TRBJ1-3; 7 bases agree with TRBD1. Per germline, CDR1 LNHDA and CDR2 SQIVND (reference sequence). CDR3 length: 15 amino acids. The junction had 10 bases not matched to a gene; V was cut back by 7 bases and J by 4 bases. Written as DNA, the CDR3 is TGTGCCAGTACCGGGACAGCCAGACCGGGAAACACCATATATTTT. It specifies CASTGTARPGNTIYF.

The chain combines TRBV29-1 with TRBJ1-2; 9 nucleotides match TRBD1. J gave up 6 bases and V 7 bases, and 9 bases lay outside the gene matches. This CDR3 contains 13 residues. Looked up from germline, CDR1 is SQVTM and CDR2 is ANQGSEA. CDR3 residues: CSARGTGTNGYTF. CDR3 sequence (DNA): TGCAGCGCCCGGGGGACAGGGACGAATGGCTACACCTTC. The full variable domain, in which reference TRBV29-1 and TRBJ1-2 provide the parts outside the CDR3, is SAVISQKPSRDICQRGTSLTIQCQVDSQVTMMFWYRQQPGQSLTLIATANQGSEATYESGFVIDKFPISRPNLTFSTLTVSNMSPEDSSIYLCSARGTGTNGYTFGSGTRLTVV.

The chain recombines TRBV4-1 with TRBJ2-5; D gene ambiguous. Trimming left V 4 bases short and J 0 bases short, with 9 bases between. CDR1 and CDR2 from the germline V gene are MGHRA and YSYEKL. The length of the CDR3 is 14 residues. The CDR3 reads CASSPRQYQETQYF. The CDR3 DNA follows: TGCGCCAGCAGCCCCCGTCAGTACCAAGAGACCCAGTACTTC.

This rearrangement joins TRBV24-1 to TRBJ1-1; D is undetermined. The CDR3 is made up of 13 amino acids. Germline assignment: CDR1 KGHDR and CDR2 SFDVKD. The V gene lost 2 bases and the J gene lost 2 bases, with 5 bases spanning the gap. CDR3 coding DNA: TGTGCCACCAGTGATTCCGGTAACACTGAAGCTTTCTTT. Its translation: CATSDSGNTEAFF.

V and J are TRBV30 and TRBJ2-2; unclear D gene. Germline CDR1 GTSNPN, CDR2 SVGIG (reference sequence). The CDR3 is 13 residues long. V was pared by 5 bases and J by 3 bases, with 10 bases between. The CDR3 here is CAWSAHDTGELFF. The CDR3 nucleotides read TGTGCCTGGTCTGCCCATGACACCGGGGAGCTGTTTTTT. The full variable domain, rest sourced from reference TRBV30 and TRBJ2-2, is SQTIHQWPATLVQPVGSPLSLECTVEGTSNPNLYWYRQAAGRGLQLLFYSVGIGQISSEVPQNLSASRPQDRQFILSSKKLLLSDSGFYLCAWSAHDTGELFFGEGSRLTVL.

The gene calls are TRBV11-3 and TRBJ2-1, with 10 bases aligning to TRBD2. The germline V gene has CDR1 SGHNT and CDR2 YENEEA. CDR3 length: 18 residues. The V and J ends lost 5 bases and 5 bases, in that order; junction bases with no gene match: 15. CDR3: CASSPGLAPPNTDNEQFF. In DNA, the CDR3 is TGTGCCAGCAGCCCGGGACTAGCGCCCCCTAACACAGACAATGAGCAGTTCTTC.

The chain is built from TRBV25-1 and TRBJ1-5; D might be TRBD1 (5 bases). Trimming left V 8 bases short and J 1 base short, with 9 bases between. Germline V gene data show CDR1 as MGHDK and CDR2 as SYGVNS. This CDR3 is 13 amino acids long. CDR3 DNA sequence: TGTGCCAGCCGGAAGGGGAGCAATCAGCCCCAGCATTTT. Protein sequence: CASRKGSNQPQHF.

The chain links TRBV18 to TRBJ2-1; 7 bases are shared with TRBD1. CDR3 size: 17 residues. V was clipped by 0 bases and J by 3 bases; unmatched bases: 8. Germline V gives CDR1 KGHSH, CDR2 LQKENI. The CDR3 loop is CASSPPLGGSNYNEQFF. DNA for the CDR3: TGTGCCAGCTCACCACCTTTAGGGGGCTCTAACTACAATGAGCAGTTCTTC.

The chain has TRBV4-1 and TRBJ2-2; D gene ambiguous. V lost 2 bases to trimming and J lost 0 bases, with 7 bases between them. The germline gives CDR1 MGHRA, CDR2 YSYEKL. CDR3 length: 15 residues. The CDR3, as DNA: TGCGCCAGCAGCCAATTTGGATCGAACACCGGGGAGCTGTTTTTT. Residues: CASSQFGSNTGELFF.

The chain recombines TRBV24-1 with TRBJ2-1, with D tentatively TRBD2 (5 bases). Per the germline V gene, CDR1 is KGHDR and CDR2 is SFDVKD. The length of the CDR3 is 15 residues. V lost 0 bases and J lost 0, with 5 bases in between. CDR3 region: CATSDLGSSYNEQFF. CDR3 bases: TGTGCCACCAGTGATTTGGGGAGCTCCTACAATGAGCAGTTCTTC.

V gene TRBV11-2 combines with J gene TRBJ1-6; 8 positions match TRBD1. This CDR3 has 15 residues. The trim removed 3 bases at V and 10 bases at J, leaving 8 bases unmatched. Per germline, CDR1 SGHAT and CDR2 FQNNGV. CDR3 sequence reads: CASSFFDRGGSPLHF. CDR3 bases: TGTGCCAGCAGCTTCTTTGACAGGGGAGGCTCACCCCTCCACTTT. Together with reference TRBV11-2 and TRBJ1-6, the CDR3 gives the full variable domain: EAGVAQSPRYKIIEKRQSVAFWCNPISGHATLYWYQQILGQGPKLLIQFQNNGVVDDSQLPKDRFSAERLKGVDSTLKIQPAKLEDSAVYLCASSFFDRGGSPLHFGNGTRLTVT.

The J gene is TRBJ2-1, the V gene TRBV2; D remains ambiguous. This CDR3 contains 16 residues. The V gene lost 2 bases and the J gene lost 0 bases, with 11 bases spanning the gap. Per germline, CDR1 SNHLY and CDR2 FYNNEI. The CDR3 is CASSELGISSYNEQFF. The CDR3 region has the DNA TGTGCCAGCAGTGAATTGGGGATAAGCTCCTACAATGAGCAGTTCTTC. Together with reference TRBV2 and TRBJ2-1, the CDR3 gives the full variable domain: EPEVTQTPSHQVTQMGQEVILRCVPISNHLYFYWYRQILGQKVEFLVSFYNNEISEKSEIFDDQFSVERPDGSNFTLKIRSTKLEDSAMYFCASSELGISSYNEQFFGPGTRLTVL.

The chain links TRBV15 to TRBJ2-7; either TRBD1 or TRBD2 may supply D (5 bases each). Germline CDR1 reads LNHNV; CDR2 reads YYDKDF (reference sequence). The CDR3 is 14 amino acids. Trimming stripped 0 bases from V and 2 bases from J, with 8 bases between. The CDR3 region has the DNA TGTGCCACCAGCAGAGATCAGGGACCCTACGAGCAGTACTTC. Translated: CATSRDQGPYEQYF.

This clone has a single count. This rearrangement joins TRBV25-1 to TRBJ1-2; TRBD1 aligns across 8 bases. The J segment lost 6 bases and the V segment lost 1 base, leaving 7 bases of the junction unmatched. The CDR3 runs to 15 residues. In germline, CDR1 is MGHDK, CDR2 SYGVNS. As DNA, the CDR3 is TGTGCCAGCAGTGAATTTAGGACAGGGTACGATGGCTACACCTTC. It encodes CASSEFRTGYDGYTF.

The chain recombines TRBV7-2 with TRBJ1-3; D unclear. This CDR3 contains 16 residues. Trimming took 5 bases from V and 2 from J, leaving 16 bases between them. Germline-derived CDR1 and CDR2 are SGHTA and FQGNSA. In DNA form, the CDR3 reads TGTGCCAGCAGCCGCCAATCCGGGTTGGCTGGAAACACCATATATTTT. Translation gives CASSRQSGLAGNTIYF.

CDR3 bases: TGTGCCTGGAATCATCCGGGGACAGCACCCTACGAGCAGTACTTC. It yields the protein CAWNHPGTAPYEQYF. The V and J genes are TRBV30 and TRBJ2-7, with TRBD1 matching over 7 bases. The V gene end was trimmed by 4 bases and the J gene end by 2 bases; junction bases not matched to a gene: 11. Germline CDR1 reads GTSNPN; CDR2 reads SVGIG (reference sequence). This CDR3 comprises 15 residues.

This chain uses TRBV18 with TRBJ1-6, with a possible D match to TRBD1 (6 bases). This CDR3 region has 14 residues. Per germline, CDR1 KGHSH and CDR2 LQKENI. Trimming stripped 4 bases from V and 9 bases from J, with 13 bases between. The CDR3: CASSLGQIISPLHF. In DNA form, the CDR3 reads TGTGCCAGCTCACTTGGACAGATAATTTCACCCCTCCACTTT.

This chain uses TRBV5-1 with TRBJ2-2; TRBD2 might be the D (5 bases). The germline CDR1 and CDR2 sequences are SGHRS and YFSETQ. The CDR3 runs 18 residues. V lost 4 bases and J 0 bases, leaving 19 bases between the germline ends. The CDR3 sequence is CASSRVSVGRANTGELFF. The CDR3 DNA reads as TGCGCCAGCAGCCGTGTCAGTGTTGGGCGGGCGAACACCGGGGAGCTGTTTTTT.

This chain connects TRBV20-1 to TRBJ2-3, with D hard to call. This CDR3 is 11 amino acids long. V lost 0 bases, J lost 6 bases, and 4 bases lay in between. The V gene's germline CDR1 is DFQATT and CDR2 SNEGSKA (reference sequence). The CDR3 region is CSARDPDTQYF. CDR3 bases: TGCAGTGCTAGAGATCCCGATACGCAGTATTTT.

A single count supports this clone. This sequence joins TRBV6-6 and TRBJ1-1; D not resolved. The CDR3 is 16 amino acids. V lost 2 bases and J 1 base, leaving 14 bases between the germline ends. The V gene's germline CDR1 is MNHNY and CDR2 SVGAGI (reference sequence). The CDR3 DNA is TGTGCCAGCAGTTACGACCCTGGCCGGGAGAACACTGAAGCTTTCTTT. It encodes CASSYDPGRENTEAFF.

The chain uses TRBV6-4 and TRBJ1-2; D not certain. The V end was cut by 4 bases, the J end by 2 bases, with 17 bases between. This CDR3 comprises 16 residues. CDR1 MRHNA and CDR2 SNTAGT come from the germline V gene. DNA of the CDR3: TGTGCCAGCAGTGCACACCCGGACGACGGGAACTATGGCTACACCTTC. It specifies CASSAHPDDGNYGYTF.

This clone was detected only a few times. The chain carries TRBV7-9 and TRBJ1-1; no firm D call. The germline gives CDR1 SEHNR, CDR2 FQNEAQ (reference sequence). This CDR3 is built from 15 residues. V lost 2 bases and J lost 0, with 10 bases in between. CDR3 in amino acids: CASSLFASMNTEAFF. DNA for the CDR3: TGTGCCAGCAGCTTATTCGCGAGCATGAACACTGAAGCTTTCTTT. Drawing the rest from reference TRBV7-9 and TRBJ1-1, the complete variable domain is DTGVSQNPRHKITKRGQNVTFRCDPISEHNRLYWYRQTLGQGPEFLTYFQNEAQLEKSRLLSDRFSAERPKGSFSTLEIQRTEQGDSAMYLCASSLFASMNTEAFFGQGTRLTVV.

The CDR3 protein is CASSFSGVQPQHF. As DNA, the CDR3 is TGTGCCAGCAGCTTCTCAGGGGTCCAGCCCCAGCATTTT. The genes are TRBV7-9 and TRBJ1-5; tentatively, D is TRBD1 (6 bases). Germline values: CDR1 SEHNR, CDR2 FQNEAQ (reference sequence). The CDR3 covers 13 residues. V was shortened by 3 bases and J by 7 bases, with 10 bases between the two germline ends. The full variable domain, in which reference TRBV7-9 and TRBJ1-5 provide the parts outside the CDR3, is DTGVSQNPRHKITKRGQNVTFRCDPISEHNRLYWYRQTLGQGPEFLTYFQNEAQLEKSRLLSDRFSAERPKGSFSTLEIQRTEQGDSAMYLCASSFSGVQPQHFGDGTRLSIL.